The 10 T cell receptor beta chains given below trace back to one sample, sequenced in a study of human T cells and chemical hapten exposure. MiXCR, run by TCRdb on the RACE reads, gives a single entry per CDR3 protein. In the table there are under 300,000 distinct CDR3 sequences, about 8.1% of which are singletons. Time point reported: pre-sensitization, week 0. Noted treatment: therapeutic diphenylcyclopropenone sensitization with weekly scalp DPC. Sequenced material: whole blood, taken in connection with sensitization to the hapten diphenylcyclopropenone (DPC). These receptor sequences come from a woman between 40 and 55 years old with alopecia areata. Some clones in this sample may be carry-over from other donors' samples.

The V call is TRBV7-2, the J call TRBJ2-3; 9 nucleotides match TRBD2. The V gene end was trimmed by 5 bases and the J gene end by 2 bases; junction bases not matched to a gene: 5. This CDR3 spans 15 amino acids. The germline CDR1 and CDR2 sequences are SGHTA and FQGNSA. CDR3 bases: TGTGCCAGCAGCCGACTAGCGGAGCCCACAGATACGCAGTATTTT. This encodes CASSRLAEPTDTQYF.

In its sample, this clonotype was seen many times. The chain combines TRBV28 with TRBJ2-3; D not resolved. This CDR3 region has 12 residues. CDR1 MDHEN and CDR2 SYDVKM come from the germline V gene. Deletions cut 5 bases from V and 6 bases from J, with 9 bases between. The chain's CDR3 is CASSVSLDTQYF. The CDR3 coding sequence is TGTGCCAGCAGTGTGAGTTTGGATACGCAGTATTTT.

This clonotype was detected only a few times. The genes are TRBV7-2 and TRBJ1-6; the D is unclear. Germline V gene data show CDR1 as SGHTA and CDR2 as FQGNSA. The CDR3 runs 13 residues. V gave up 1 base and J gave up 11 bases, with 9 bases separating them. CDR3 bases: TGTGCCAGCAGCTTAGGGGCCGCGGCACCCCTCCACTTT. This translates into CASSLGAAAPLHF.

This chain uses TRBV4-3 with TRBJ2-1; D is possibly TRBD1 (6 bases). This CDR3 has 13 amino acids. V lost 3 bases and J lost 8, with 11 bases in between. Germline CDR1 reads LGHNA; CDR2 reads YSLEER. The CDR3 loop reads CASSHRGGDEQFF. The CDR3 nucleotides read TGCGCCAGCAGCCACCGAGGGGGTGATGAGCAGTTCTTC.

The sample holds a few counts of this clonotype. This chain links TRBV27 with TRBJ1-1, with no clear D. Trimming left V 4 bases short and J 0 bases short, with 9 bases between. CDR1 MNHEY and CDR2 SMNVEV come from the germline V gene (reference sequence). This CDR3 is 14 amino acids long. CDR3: CASSSPGMNTEAFF. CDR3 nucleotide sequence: TGTGCCAGCAGTTCACCCGGGATGAACACTGAAGCTTTCTTT.

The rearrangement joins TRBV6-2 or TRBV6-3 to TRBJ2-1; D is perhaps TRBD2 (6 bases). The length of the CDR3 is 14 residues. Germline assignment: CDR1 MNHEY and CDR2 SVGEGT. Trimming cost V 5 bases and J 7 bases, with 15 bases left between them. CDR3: CASSGGIVRNEQFF. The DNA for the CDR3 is TGTGCCAGCAGTGGCGGGATTGTTAGGAATGAGCAGTTCTTC.

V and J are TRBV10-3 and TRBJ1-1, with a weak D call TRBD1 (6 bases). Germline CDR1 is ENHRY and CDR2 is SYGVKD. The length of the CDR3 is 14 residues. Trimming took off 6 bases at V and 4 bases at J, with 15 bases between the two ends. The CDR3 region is CAIRNNREGTEAFF. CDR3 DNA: TGTGCCATCAGAAATAACAGGGAGGGCACTGAAGCTTTCTTT.

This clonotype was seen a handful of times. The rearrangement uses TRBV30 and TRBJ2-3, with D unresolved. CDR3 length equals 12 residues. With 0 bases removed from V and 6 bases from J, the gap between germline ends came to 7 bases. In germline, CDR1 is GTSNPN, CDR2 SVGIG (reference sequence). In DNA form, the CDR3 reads TGTGCCTGGAGTGTTTTCGGGGATACGCAGTATTTT. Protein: CAWSVFGDTQYF.

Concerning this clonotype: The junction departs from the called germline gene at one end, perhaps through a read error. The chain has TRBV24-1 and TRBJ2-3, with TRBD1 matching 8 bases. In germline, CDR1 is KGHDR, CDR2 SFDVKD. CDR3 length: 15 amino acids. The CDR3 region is CATSDFQGAKDTQYF. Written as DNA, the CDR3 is TGTGCCACCAGCGATTTCCAGGGGGCAAAAGATACGCAGTATTTT.

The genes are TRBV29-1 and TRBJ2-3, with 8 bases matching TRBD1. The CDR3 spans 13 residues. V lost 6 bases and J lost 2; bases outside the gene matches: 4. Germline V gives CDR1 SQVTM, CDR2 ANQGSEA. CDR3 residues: CSVGQGTTDTQYF. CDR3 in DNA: TGCAGCGTCGGACAGGGTACCACAGATACGCAGTATTTT.